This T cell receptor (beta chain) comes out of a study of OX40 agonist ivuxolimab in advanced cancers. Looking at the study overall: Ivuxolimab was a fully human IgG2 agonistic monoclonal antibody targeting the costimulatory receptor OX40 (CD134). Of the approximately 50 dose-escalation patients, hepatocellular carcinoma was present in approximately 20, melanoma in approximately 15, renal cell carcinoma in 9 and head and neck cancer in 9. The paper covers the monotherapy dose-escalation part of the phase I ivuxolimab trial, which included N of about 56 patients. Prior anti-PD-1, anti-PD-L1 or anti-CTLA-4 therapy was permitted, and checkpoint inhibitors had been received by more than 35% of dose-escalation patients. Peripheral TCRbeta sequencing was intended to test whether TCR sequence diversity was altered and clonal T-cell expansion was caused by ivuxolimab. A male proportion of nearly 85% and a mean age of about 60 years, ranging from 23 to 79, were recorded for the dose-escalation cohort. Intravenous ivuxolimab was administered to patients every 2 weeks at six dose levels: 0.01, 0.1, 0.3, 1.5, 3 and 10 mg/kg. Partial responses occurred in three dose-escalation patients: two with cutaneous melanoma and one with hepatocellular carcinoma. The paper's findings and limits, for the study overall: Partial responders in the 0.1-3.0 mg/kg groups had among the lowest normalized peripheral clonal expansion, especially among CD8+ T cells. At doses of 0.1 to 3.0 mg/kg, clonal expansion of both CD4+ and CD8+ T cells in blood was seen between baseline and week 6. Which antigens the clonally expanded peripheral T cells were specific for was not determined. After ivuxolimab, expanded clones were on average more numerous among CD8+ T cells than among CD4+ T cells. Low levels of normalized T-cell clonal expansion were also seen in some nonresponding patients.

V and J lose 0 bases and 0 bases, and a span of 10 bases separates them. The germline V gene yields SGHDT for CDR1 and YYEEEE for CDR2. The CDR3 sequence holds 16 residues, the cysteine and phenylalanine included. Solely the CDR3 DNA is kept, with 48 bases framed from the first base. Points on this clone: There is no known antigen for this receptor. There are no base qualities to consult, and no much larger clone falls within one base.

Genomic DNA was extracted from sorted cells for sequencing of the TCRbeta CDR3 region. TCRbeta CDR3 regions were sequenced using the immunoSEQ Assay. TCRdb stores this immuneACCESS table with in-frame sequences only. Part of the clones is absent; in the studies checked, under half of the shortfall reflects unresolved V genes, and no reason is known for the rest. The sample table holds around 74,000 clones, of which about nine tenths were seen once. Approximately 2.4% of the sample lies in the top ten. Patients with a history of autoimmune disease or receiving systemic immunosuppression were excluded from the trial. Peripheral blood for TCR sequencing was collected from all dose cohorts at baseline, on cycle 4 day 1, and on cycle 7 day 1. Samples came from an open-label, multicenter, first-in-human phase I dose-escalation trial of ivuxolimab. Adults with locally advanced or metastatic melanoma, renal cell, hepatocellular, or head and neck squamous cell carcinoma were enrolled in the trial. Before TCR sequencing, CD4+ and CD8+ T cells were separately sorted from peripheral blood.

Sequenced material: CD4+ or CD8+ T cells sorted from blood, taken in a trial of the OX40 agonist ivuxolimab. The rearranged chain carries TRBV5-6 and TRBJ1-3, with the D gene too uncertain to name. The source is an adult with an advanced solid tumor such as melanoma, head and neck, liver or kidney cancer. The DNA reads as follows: TGTGCCAGCAGCTTGGTTACGGTCAGCTCTGGAAACACCATATATTTT. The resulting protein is CASSLVTVSSGNTIYF.